This T cell receptor (beta chain) stems from a study of cytomegalovirus exposure and HLA in healthy donors. Study background: The use of the same platform for the roughly 130 validation repertoires and the 650 to 850 first-cohort repertoires was reported by a later analysis. Points from the study as a whole: Most TCR sequences were seen very rarely across donors, but some public TCRs occurred in many.

Sequencing was performed with immunoSEQ multiplex PCR; in TCRdb, only in-frame clones are kept and a portion is missing. Altogether about 220,000 clones are present, approximately 90% being singletons, with the ten largest covering approximately 1%. CDR1 is LNHDA, CDR2 SQIVND, per germline (reference sequence). V shed 5 bases, J shed 2 bases, and the junction held 5 bases outside the gene matches. CDR3 length: 14 residues. As regards this clone: Its antigen is unidentified. Other DNA sequences in the sample encode the same CDR3.

What was sequenced was PBMCs. The genes are TRBV19 and TRBJ2-7; 8 nucleotides match TRBD1. The TCR sequence derives from a woman aged 18-30 years in good health and CMV-seronegative. CDR3: CASSPGQGAYEQYF. In nucleotides, the CDR3 is TGTGCCAGTAGTCCTGGACAGGGCGCCTACGAGCAGTACTTC.